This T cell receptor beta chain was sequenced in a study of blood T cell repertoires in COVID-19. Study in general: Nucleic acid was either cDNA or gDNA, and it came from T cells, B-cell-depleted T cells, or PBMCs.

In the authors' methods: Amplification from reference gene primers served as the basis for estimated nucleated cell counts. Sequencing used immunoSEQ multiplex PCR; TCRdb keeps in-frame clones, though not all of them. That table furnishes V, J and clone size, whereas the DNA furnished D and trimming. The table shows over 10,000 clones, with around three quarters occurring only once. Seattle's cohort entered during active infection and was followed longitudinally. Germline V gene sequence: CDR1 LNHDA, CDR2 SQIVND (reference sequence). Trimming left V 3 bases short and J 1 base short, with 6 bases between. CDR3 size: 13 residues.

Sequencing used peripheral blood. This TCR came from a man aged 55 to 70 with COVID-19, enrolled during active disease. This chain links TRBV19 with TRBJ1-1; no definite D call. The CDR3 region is CASSINKNTEAFF. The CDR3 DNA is TGTGCCAGTAGTATTAACAAGAACACTGAAGCTTTCTTT.